Listed below are T cell receptor beta chains from one sample, sequenced in a study of patients and donors after allogeneic stem cell transplantation. One entry per CDR3 protein, called by TCRdb with MiXCR from the RT-PCR reads. This table has about 40,000 distinct CDR3 sequences, roughly 30% appearing once. The sequenced sample consisted of blood, either unsorted or a sorted T cell fraction (not recorded which). These receptors were collected from a human donor who was either an allogeneic HSCT recipient or a stem cell or donor lymphocyte infusion donor (not recorded which). It is not recorded whose cells these are; they may come from a transplant donor. Each CDR3 is given with its conserved first and last residue. A D gene is named only where the DNA matches it firmly. For some rows the clone size is stated as once, few or many, or as a class when expanded; others skip it.

j_call v_call d_call clone_size cdr3_nt cdr3_aa
TRBJ2-3 TRBV20-1 TRBD1 many TGCAGTGCTAGAGGACAGGGGATCACAGATACGCAGTATTTT CSARGQGITDTQYF
TRBJ2-1 TRBV24-1 . few TGTGCCACCAGTTTAGGGGGAAGGGATGAGCAGTTCTTC CATSLGGRDEQFF
TRBJ1-1 TRBV4-3 . few TGCGCCAGCAGCCAAGATCACTTCGCTGAAGCTTTCTTT CASSQDHFAEAFF
TRBJ2-4 TRBV29-1 . . TGCAGTAGGGGCGGGTCGAACATTCAGTACTTC CSRGGSNIQYF
TRBJ1-4 TRBV5-5 TRBD1 few TGTGCCAGCAGCGGACAGGGCCCTGAGAAACTGTTTTTT CASSGQGPEKLFF
TRBJ1-6 TRBV28 . . TGTGCCAGCAGTTTACCTCCCCGGAGGTCACCCCTCCACTTT CASSLPPRRSPLHF
TRBJ1-2 TRBV12-3/TRBV12-4 . few TGTGCCAGCAGTTTAAGGACAGACAGATTGGTTCTTTCCTTC CASSLRTDRLVLSF
TRBJ1-5 TRBV20-1 . . TGCAGTGCTCGACAATTCAATCAGCCCCAGCATTTT CSARQFNQPQHF
TRBJ1-5 TRBV20-1 TRBD1 few TGCAGTGCTAGAGCTTGGGGACAGCATCAGCCCCAGCATTTT CSARAWGQHQPQHF
TRBJ1-1 TRBV6-5 . . TGTGCCAGCAATCGGGGGAGGTCAAGCACTGAAGCTTTCTTT CASNRGRSSTEAFF
TRBJ2-2 TRBV7-3 TRBD1 . TGTGCCAGCAGCTTAATCGGGACAGCCATCCTTACCGGGGAGCTGTTTTTT CASSLIGTAILTGELFF
TRBJ2-2 TRBV14 TRBD1 . TGTGCCAGCAGCCAAGTCTCACAGGGGCGCTCGAACACCGGGGAGCTGTTTTTT CASSQVSQGRSNTGELFF
TRBJ2-5 TRBV7-6 TRBD1 . TGTGCCAGCAGAAACCGGGACAGCCAAGAGACCCAGTACTTC CASRNRDSQETQYF
TRBJ2-1 TRBV5-1 . . TGCGCCAGCAGCTTCAAGCGGGCGAATGACAATGAGCAGTTCTTC CASSFKRANDNEQFF
TRBJ2-2 TRBV2 TRBD2 . TGTGCCAGCGGAGGACTAGCGGGCTACACCGGGGAGCTGTTTTTT CASGGLAGYTGELFF
TRBJ1-5 TRBV19 TRBD1 . TGTGCCAGTGGGACAGGGGGCAATCAGCCCCAGCATTTT CASGTGGNQPQHF
TRBJ2-1 TRBV20-1 . few TGCAGTGCTCCAGGATTAGGGGGGAATGAGCAGTTCTTC CSAPGLGGNEQFF
TRBJ2-4 TRBV9 TRBD1 few TGTGCCAGCAGCGCCACGGGACAGGGGAACATTCAGTACTTC CASSATGQGNIQYF
TRBJ2-1 TRBV6-1 . . TGTGCCAGCAGGGCGACTCCTAGGGGTAATGAGCAGTTCTTC CASRATPRGNEQFF